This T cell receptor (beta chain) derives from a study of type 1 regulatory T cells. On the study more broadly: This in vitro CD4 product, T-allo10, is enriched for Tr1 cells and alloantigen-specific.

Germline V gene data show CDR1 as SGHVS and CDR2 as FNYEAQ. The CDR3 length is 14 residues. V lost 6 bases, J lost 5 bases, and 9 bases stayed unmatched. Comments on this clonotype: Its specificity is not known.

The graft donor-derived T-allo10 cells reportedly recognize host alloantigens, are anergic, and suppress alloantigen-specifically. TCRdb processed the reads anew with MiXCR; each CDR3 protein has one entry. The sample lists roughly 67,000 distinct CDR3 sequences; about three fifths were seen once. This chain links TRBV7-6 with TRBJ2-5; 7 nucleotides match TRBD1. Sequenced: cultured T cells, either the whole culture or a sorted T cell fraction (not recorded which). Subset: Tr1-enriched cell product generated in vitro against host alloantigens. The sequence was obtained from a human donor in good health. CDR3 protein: CASRLTTGAETQYF. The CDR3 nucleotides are TGTGCCAGCAGACTAACTACAGGGGCCGAGACCCAGTACTTC.